A selection of T cell receptor beta chains follows, all from one sample in a study of blood T cells in healthy people across ages. TCRdb reprocessed the 5' RACE reads with MiXCR, giving one entry per CDR3 protein. The sample lists around 600,000 distinct CDR3 sequences, roughly 43% occurring once. Specimen: blood. The receptors come from a man older than 75 in good health. Both conserved end residues are part of each CDR3. D genes are given only for firm matches.

>TRBV7-2|-|TRBJ2-4
CASSLRGGKNIQYF
>TRBV24-1|TRBD1|TRBJ2-1
CATSASDRGHKEQFF
>TRBV2|-|TRBJ1-4
CASSDTGRTNEKLFF
>TRBV4-2|-|TRBJ2-6
CASSPLQGSGADVLTF
>TRBV27|-|TRBJ2-3
CASSLSSGGLDTQYF
>TRBV2|TRBD1|TRBJ2-3
CASNPDRGGTDTQYF
>TRBV29-1|-|TRBJ2-5
CSVEIGGQKTQYF
>TRBV10-3|TRBD2|TRBJ2-7
CAISTGTSYEQYF
>TRBV5-5|TRBD1|-
CASSLVGQAPHSYEQYF
>TRBV5-1|-|TRBJ2-5
CTSRPDRYETQYF
>TRBV5-1|TRBD2|TRBJ2-3
CASRSPASGLTDTQYF
>TRBV7-2|-|TRBJ2-3
CASSRPAVTDTQYF
>TRBV20-1|TRBD1|TRBJ2-7
CSARDPDGTVAYEQYF
>TRBV7-2|-|TRBJ2-7
CASSLGHLYYEQYF
>TRBV20-1|TRBD2|TRBJ2-3
CSARAQTSGSADTQYF
>TRBV7-9|TRBD1|TRBJ1-1
CASSLGDRGWNTEAFF
>TRBV14|TRBD1|TRBJ2-7
CASSQDGTGAYEQYF
>TRBV6-6|-|TRBJ2-7
CASSYGARVEEAQYF
>TRBV4-1|TRBD2|-
CASSQDVGGAKNIQFF
>TRBV20-1|-|TRBJ2-3
CSAMRDTQYF
>TRBV10-3|-|TRBJ1-2
CAITGVGGDHNYGYTF
>TRBV20-1|TRBD2|TRBJ2-1
CSAPLAGGLDEQFF
>TRBV6-2/TRBV6-3|-|-
CASSYSGIYEQYF
>TRBV4-3|-|TRBJ2-3
CASSQGRETDTQYF
>TRBV11-2|-|TRBJ2-5
CASSPGPKQETQYF
>TRBV29-1|TRBD1|TRBJ1-5
CSVETGGGQPQHF
>TRBV9|TRBD2|TRBJ2-1
CASSAGSGGARVNEQFF
>TRBV27|-|TRBJ1-2
CASSLIGRGDYGYTF
>TRBV6-2/TRBV6-3|-|TRBJ2-1
CASSYTAGYEQFF
>TRBV7-2|-|TRBJ2-5
CASSFFTVLEQYF
>TRBV3-1|-|TRBJ2-2
CASSQTWGLGGELFF
>TRBV5-1|-|TRBJ2-7
CASSLLTVRSSYEQYF
>TRBV7-2|-|TRBJ2-7
CASSLFHLGTYEQYF
>TRBV6-6|-|TRBJ2-5
CASSYSVAGYGETQYF
>TRBV6-2/TRBV6-3|-|TRBJ2-1
CASITEGGSYNEQFF
>TRBV5-1|-|TRBJ2-3
CASSRWQVGASLDTQYF
>TRBV5-1|-|TRBJ2-1
CASSLGVTVEQFF
>TRBV3-1|-|TRBJ2-3
CASSLRGKSTDTQYF
>TRBV7-9|TRBD1|TRBJ1-1
CASSLGGDRGATEAFF
>TRBV9|-|TRBJ1-1
CASSADPAGGTMNTEAFF
>TRBV20-1|TRBD2|TRBJ2-1
CSANPRGGYNEQFF
>TRBV7-9|TRBD2|TRBJ2-3
CASRWRLAGEAQYF
>TRBV9|-|TRBJ2-1
CASSVGASYNEQFF
>TRBV7-2|-|TRBJ2-1
CASSFPTSYNEQFF
>TRBV6-2/TRBV6-3|-|TRBJ1-1
CASRITGRGTEAFF
>TRBV27|TRBD1|TRBJ2-7
CASSPRDRDYEQYF
>TRBV29-1|TRBD2|TRBJ2-1
CSVETSGPYNEQFF
>TRBV27|-|TRBJ2-1
CVSSLEGDGSYNEQFF
>TRBV18|-|TRBJ1-2
CASSPESTANYGYTF
>TRBV20-1|TRBD2|TRBJ2-1
CSARDSRGGDNEQFF
>TRBV6-5|-|TRBJ2-1
CASSYSLTYPYEQFF
>TRBV4-3|-|TRBJ2-7
CASSQTLGQTYEQYF
>TRBV4-1|TRBD2|TRBJ2-5
CASSQLFSGSREETQYF
>TRBV30|-|TRBJ2-3
CAFRWSSTDTQYF
>TRBV7-2|-|TRBJ2-1
CASSRQKGDYINNEQFF
>TRBV24-1|-|TRBJ2-1
CATSPGTSYNEQFF
>TRBV13|TRBD1|TRBJ2-5
CASSAGTGRETQYF